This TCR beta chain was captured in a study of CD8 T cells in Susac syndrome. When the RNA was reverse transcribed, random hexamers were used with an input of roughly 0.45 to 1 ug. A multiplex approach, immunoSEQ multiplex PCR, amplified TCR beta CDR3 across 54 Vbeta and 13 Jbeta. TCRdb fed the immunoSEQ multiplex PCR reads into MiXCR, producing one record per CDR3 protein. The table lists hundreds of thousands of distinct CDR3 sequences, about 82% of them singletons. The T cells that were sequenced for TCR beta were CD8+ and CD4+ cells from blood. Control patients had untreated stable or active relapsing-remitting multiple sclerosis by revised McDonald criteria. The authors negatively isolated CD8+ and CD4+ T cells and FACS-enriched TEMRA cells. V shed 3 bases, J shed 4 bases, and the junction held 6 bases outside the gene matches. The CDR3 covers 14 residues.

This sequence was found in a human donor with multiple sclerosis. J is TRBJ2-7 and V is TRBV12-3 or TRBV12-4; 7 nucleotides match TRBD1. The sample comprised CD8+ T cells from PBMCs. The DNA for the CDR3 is TGTGCCAGCAGTTTTAGAGGGGGCGATTACGAGCAGTACTTC. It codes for CASSFRGGDYEQYF.